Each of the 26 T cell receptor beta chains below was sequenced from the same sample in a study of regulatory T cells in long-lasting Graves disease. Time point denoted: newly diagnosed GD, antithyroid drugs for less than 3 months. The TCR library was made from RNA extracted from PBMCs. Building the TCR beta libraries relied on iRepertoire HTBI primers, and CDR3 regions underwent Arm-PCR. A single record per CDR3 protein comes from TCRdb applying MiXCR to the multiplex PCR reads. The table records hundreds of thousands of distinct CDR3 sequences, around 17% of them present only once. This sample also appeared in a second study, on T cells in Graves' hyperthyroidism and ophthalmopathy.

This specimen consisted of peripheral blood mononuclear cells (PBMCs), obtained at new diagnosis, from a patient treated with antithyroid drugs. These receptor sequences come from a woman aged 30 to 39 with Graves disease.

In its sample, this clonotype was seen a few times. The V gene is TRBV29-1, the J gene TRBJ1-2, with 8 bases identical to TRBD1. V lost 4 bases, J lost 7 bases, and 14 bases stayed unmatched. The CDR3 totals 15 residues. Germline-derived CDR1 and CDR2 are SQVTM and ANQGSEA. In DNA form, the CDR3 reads TGCAGCGTTGTACTCTCCGGGACAGGAGTCTTTGGCTACACCTTC. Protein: CSVVLSGTGVFGYTF.

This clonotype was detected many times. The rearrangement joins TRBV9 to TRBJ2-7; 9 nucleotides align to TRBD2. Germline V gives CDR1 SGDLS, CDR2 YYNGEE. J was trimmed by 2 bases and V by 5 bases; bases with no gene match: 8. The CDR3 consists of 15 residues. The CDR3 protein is CASSFGVAGAYEQYF. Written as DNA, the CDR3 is TGTGCCAGCAGTTTTGGAGTAGCGGGAGCCTACGAGCAGTACTTC.

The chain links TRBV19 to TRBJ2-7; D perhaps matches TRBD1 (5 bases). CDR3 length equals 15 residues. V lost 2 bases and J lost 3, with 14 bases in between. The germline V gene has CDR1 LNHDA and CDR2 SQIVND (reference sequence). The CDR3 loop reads CASSISPRRGYEQYF. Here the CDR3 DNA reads TGTGCCAGTAGTATATCTCCCAGAAGGGGCTACGAGCAGTACTTC. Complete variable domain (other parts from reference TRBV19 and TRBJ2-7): DGGITQSPKYLFRKEGQNVTLSCEQNLNHDAMYWYRQDPGQGLRLIYYSQIVNDFQKGDIAEGYSVSREKKESFPLTVTSAQKNPTAFYLCASSISPRRGYEQYFGPGTRLTVT.

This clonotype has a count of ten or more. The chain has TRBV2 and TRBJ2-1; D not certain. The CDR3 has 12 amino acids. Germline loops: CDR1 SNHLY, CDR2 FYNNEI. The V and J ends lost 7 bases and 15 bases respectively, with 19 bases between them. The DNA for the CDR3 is TGTGCCAGCAAGCTCAATTCGCGTAATGGGTTCTTC. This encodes CASKLNSRNGFF.

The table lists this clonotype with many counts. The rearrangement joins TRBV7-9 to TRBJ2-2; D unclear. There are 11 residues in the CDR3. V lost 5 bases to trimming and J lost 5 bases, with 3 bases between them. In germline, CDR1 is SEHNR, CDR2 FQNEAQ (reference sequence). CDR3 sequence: CASSGTGELFF. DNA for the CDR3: TGTGCCAGCAGCGGGACCGGGGAGCTGTTTTTT.

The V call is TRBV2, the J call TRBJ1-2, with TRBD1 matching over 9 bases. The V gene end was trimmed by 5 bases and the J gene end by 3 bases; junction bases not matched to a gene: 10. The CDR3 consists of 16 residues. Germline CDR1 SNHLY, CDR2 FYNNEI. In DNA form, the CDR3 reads TGTGCCAGCAGTTTATCCGGGACAGGGCCTCACTATGGCTACACCTTC. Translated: CASSLSGTGPHYGYTF.

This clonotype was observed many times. CDR3 loop: CASSQEGTSPYEQYF. As DNA, the CDR3 is TGTGCCAGCAGCCAAGAGGGGACTAGCCCCTACGAGCAGTACTTC. The chain joins TRBV3-1 to TRBJ2-7, with 9 bases aligning to TRBD2. The CDR3 consists of 15 residues. Germline CDR1 reads LGHDT; CDR2 reads YNNKEL (reference sequence). V shed 0 bases and J 2 bases; nucleotides not matched to a gene: 2.

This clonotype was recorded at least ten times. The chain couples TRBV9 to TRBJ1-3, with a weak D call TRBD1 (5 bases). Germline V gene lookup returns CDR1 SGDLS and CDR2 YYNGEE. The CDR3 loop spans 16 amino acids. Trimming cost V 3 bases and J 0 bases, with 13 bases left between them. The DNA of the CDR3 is TGTGCCAGCAGCGCAACCCTGGGACTCTCTGGAAACACCATATATTTT. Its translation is CASSATLGLSGNTIYF.

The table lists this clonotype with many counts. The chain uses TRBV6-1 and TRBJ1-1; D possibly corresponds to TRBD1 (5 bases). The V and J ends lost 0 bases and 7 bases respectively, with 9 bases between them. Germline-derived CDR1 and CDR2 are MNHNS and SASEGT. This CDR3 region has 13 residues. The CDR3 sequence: CASSEARDGEAFF. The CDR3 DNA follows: TGTGCCAGCAGTGAAGCTAGGGACGGTGAAGCTTTCTTT.

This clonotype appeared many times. CDR3 region: CASSPAAGDYNEQFF. The CDR3 DNA sequence: TGTGCCAGCAGCCCTGCGGCGGGAGACTACAATGAGCAGTTCTTC. V is TRBV7-8 and J is TRBJ2-1; 7 bases are shared with TRBD2. The ends lost 5 bases at V and 3 bases at J; junction bases unmatched: 7. There are 15 residues in the CDR3. CDR1 and CDR2 from the germline V gene are SGHVS and FQNEAQ.

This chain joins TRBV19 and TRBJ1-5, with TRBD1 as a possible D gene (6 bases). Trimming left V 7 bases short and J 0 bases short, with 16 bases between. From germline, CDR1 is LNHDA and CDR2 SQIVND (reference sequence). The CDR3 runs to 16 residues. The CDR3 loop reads CASKPPGHPSNQPQHF. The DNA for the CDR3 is TGTGCCAGTAAGCCCCCGGGACACCCTAGCAATCAGCCCCAGCATTTT.

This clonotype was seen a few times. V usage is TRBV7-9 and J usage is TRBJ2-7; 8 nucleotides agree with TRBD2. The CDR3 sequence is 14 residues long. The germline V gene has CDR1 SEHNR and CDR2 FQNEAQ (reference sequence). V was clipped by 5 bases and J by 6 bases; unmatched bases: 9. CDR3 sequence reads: CASSPTGGGAEQYF. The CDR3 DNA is TGTGCCAGCAGCCCTACCGGGGGGGGGGCCGAGCAGTACTTC. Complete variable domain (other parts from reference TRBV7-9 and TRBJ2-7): DTGVSQNPRHKITKRGQNVTFRCDPISEHNRLYWYRQTLGQGPEFLTYFQNEAQLEKSRLLSDRFSAERPKGSFSTLEIQRTEQGDSAMYLCASSPTGGGAEQYFGPGTRLTVT.

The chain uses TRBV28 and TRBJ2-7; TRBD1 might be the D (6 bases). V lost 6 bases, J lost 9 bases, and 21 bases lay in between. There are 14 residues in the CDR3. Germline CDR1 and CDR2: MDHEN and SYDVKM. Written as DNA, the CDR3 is TGTGCCAGCAGGGGGCAGGGGCTCCAAGGTGGGCAGTACTTC. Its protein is CASRGQGLQGGQYF.

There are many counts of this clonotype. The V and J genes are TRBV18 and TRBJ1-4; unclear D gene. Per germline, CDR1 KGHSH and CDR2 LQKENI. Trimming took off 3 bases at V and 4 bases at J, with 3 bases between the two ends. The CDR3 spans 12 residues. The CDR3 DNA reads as TGTGCCAGCTCACCCGTTAATGAAAAACTGTTTTTT. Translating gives CASSPVNEKLFF. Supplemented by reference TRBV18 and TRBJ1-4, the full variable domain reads NAGVMQNPRHLVRRRGQEARLRCSPMKGHSHVYWYRQLPEEGLKFMVYLQKENIIDESGMPKERFSAEFPKEGPSILRIQQVVRGDSAAYFCASSPVNEKLFFGSGTQLSVL.

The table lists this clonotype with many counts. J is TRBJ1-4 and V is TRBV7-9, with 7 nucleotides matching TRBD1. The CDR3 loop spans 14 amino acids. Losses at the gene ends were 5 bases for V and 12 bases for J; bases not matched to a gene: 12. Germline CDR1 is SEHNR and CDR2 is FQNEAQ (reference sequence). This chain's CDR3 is CASSPGTATFQLFF. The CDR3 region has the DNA TGTGCCAGCAGCCCCGGGACAGCCACATTCCAACTGTTTTTT. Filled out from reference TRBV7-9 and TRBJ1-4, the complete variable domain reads DTGVSQNPRHKITKRGQNVTFRCDPISEHNRLYWYRQTLGQGPEFLTYFQNEAQLEKSRLLSDRFSAERPKGSFSTLEIQRTEQGDSAMYLCASSPGTATFQLFFGSGTQLSVL.

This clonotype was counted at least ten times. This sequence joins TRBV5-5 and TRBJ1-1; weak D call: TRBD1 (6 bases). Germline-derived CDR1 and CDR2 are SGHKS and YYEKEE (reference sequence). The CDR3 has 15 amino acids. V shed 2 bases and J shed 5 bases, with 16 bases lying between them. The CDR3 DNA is TGTGCCAGCAGCTTATATCACAGGGAGAGGACTGAAGCTTTCTTT. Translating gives CASSLYHRERTEAFF.

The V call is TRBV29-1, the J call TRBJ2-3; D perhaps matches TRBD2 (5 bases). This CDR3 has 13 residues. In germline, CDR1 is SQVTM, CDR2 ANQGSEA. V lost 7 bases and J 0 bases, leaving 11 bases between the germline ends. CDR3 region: CSETRSSTDTQYF. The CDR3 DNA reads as TGCAGCGAAACTAGATCTAGCACAGATACGCAGTATTTT.

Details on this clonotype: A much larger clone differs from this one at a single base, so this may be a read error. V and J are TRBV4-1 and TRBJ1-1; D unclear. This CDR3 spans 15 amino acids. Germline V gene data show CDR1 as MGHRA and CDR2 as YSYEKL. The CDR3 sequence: CANSQVGQRNTEAFF. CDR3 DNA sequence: TGCGCCAACAGCCAAGTCGGGCAGCGAAACACTGAAGCTTTCTTT.

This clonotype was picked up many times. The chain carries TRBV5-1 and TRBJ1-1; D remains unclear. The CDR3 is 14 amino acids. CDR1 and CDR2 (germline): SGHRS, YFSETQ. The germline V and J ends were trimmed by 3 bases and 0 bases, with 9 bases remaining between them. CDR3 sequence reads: CASSSDGVNTEAFF. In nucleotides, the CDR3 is TGCGCCAGCAGCTCGGACGGCGTGAACACTGAAGCTTTCTTT.

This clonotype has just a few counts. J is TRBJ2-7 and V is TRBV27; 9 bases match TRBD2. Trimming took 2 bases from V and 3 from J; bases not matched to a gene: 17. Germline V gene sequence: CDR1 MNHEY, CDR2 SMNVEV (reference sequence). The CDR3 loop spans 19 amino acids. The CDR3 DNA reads TGTGCCAGCAGTTTAGAGATCCGGGTAGCGGGAGAGGGGGGCTACGAGCAGTACTTC. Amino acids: CASSLEIRVAGEGGYEQYF.

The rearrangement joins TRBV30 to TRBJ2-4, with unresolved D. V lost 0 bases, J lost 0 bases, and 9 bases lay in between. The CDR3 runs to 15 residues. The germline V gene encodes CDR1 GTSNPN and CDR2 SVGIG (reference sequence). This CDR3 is CAWSVLALAKNIQYF. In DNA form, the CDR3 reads TGTGCCTGGAGTGTATTAGCTTTAGCCAAAAACATTCAGTACTTC.

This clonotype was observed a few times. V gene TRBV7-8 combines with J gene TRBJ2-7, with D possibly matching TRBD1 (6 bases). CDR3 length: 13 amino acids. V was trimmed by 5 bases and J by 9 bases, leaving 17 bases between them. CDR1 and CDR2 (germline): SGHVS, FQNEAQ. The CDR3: CASSLGQLIVQYF. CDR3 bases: TGTGCCAGCAGCCTCGGACAGCTTATAGTGCAGTACTTC. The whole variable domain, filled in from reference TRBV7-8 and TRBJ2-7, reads GAGVSQSPRYKVAKRGQDVALRCDPISGHVSLFWYQQALGQGPEFLTYFQNEAQLDKSGLPSDRFFAERPEGSVSTLKIQRTQQEDSAVYLCASSLGQLIVQYFGPGTRLTVT.

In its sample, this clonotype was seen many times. DNA for the CDR3: TGTGCCTGGACAGATGGGCAGGTTCTTTCCACCGGCTACACCTTC. This gives the protein CAWTDGQVLSTGYTF. The chain carries TRBV30 and TRBJ1-2, with D unresolved. V was clipped by 4 bases and J by 8 bases, with 23 bases between them. Germline V gene data show CDR1 as GTSNPN and CDR2 as SVGIG (reference sequence). This CDR3 has 15 residues.

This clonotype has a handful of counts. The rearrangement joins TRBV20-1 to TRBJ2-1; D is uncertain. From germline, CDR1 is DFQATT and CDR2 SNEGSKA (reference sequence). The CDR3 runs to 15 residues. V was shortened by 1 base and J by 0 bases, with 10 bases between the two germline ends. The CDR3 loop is CSARVPTISYNEQFF. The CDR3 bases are TGCAGTGCTAGAGTGCCCACAATCTCCTACAATGAGCAGTTCTTC.

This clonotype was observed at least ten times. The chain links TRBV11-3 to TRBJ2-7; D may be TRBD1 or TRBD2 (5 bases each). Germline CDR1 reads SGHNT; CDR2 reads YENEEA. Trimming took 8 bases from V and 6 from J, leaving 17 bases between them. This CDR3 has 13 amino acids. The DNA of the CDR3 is TGTGCCAGCGGAACCGGGGCTTGGGGCGAGCAGTACTTC. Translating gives CASGTGAWGEQYF.

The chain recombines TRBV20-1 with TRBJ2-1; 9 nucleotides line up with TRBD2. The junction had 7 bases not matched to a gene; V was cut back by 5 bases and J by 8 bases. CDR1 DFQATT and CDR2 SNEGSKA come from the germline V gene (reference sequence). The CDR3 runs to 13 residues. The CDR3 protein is CSAYYGTSHEQFF. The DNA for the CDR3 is TGCAGTGCTTACTACGGGACTAGCCATGAGCAGTTCTTC.